The 25 T cell receptor beta chains reported below all come from one sample, sequenced in a study of shared clonotypes between healthy human individuals. The protocol was immunoSEQ multiplex PCR, while the TCRdb copy is restricted to in-frame clones and leaves out a portion. The sample consists of roughly 640,000 clones, about 74% of them appearing once. Sequenced sample: memory CD4+ T cells sorted from blood. Sample subset: CD45RA-negative fraction. The receptor set was obtained from a woman aged 25 to 39 in good health.

The chain recombines TRBV27 with TRBJ2-2; no clear D. V gave up 3 bases and J gave up 6 bases, with 14 bases separating them. The CDR3 totals 15 residues. From germline, CDR1 is MNHEY and CDR2 SMNVEV (reference sequence). CDR3 protein: CASSFSGIGSGELFF. In DNA, the CDR3 is TGTGCCAGCAGTTTCTCTGGGATTGGTTCCGGGGAGCTGTTTTTT.

The V and J genes are TRBV14 and TRBJ2-1, with 16 nucleotides matching TRBD2. Germline assignment: CDR1 SGHDN and CDR2 FVKESK. V lost 3 bases and J lost 9; bases outside the gene matches: 2. This CDR3 has 15 residues. CDR3 residues: CASSQGLAGGGEQFF. The CDR3 coding sequence is TGTGCCAGCAGCCAGGGACTAGCGGGAGGGGGTGAGCAGTTCTTC.

CDR3 sequence reads: CASSLEGNRITHGYTF. CDR3 bases: TGTGCCAGCAGCTTAGAGGGGAACAGAATCACCCATGGCTACACCTTC. This chain joins TRBV7-2 and TRBJ1-2; D is perhaps TRBD1 (5 bases). There are 16 residues in the CDR3. The germline CDR1 and CDR2 sequences are SGHTA and FQGNSA. Trimming left V 1 base short and J 6 bases short, with 18 bases between.

V is TRBV2 and J is TRBJ2-1, with D perhaps matching TRBD2 (5 bases). Germline assignment: CDR1 SNHLY and CDR2 FYNNEI. V dropped 8 bases and J dropped 5 bases, with 13 bases sitting between them. The CDR3 loop spans 13 amino acids. The CDR3 nucleotides read TGTGCCAGCGTCGGGGTCACCCACAATGAGCAGTTCTTC. This translates into CASVGVTHNEQFF.

This chain connects TRBV5-6 to TRBJ2-7, with D possibly matching TRBD2 (6 bases). The CDR3 is made up of 14 amino acids. V gave up 4 bases and J gave up 4 bases, with 15 bases separating them. Germline V gives CDR1 SGHDT, CDR2 YYEEEE. CDR3 sequence: CASSLWTSGYEQYF. The CDR3 DNA reads TGTGCCAGCAGCCTCTGGACCAGCGGGTACGAGCAGTACTTC.

Details on this clone: The sample carries other DNA sequences with the same CDR3. V and J are TRBV4-1 and TRBJ2-2; 13 bases map to TRBD2. The CDR3 extends over 17 amino acids. The V gene end was trimmed by 1 base and the J gene end by 3 bases; junction bases not matched to a gene: 2. Germline lookup yields CDR1 MGHRA and CDR2 YSYEKL. The DNA of the CDR3 is TGCGCCAGCAGCCAAGGACTAGCGGGAGGTTACACCGGGGAGCTGTTTTTT. This translates into CASSQGLAGGYTGELFF.

This clone has a single count. The J gene is TRBJ2-7, the V gene TRBV4-1; no firm D call. The CDR3 is 13 amino acids. Trimming removed 1 base from V and 6 bases from J, with 10 bases in between. Germline values: CDR1 MGHRA, CDR2 YSYEKL. The CDR3 is CASSQASLAEQYF. CDR3 DNA sequence: TGCGCCAGCAGCCAAGCGAGCCTGGCCGAGCAGTACTTC.

This chain connects TRBV28 to TRBJ2-2; TRBD2 aligns across 11 bases. This CDR3 is built from 14 residues. Trimming at V came to 6 bases and at J to 3 bases, leaving 0 bases not matched to a gene. The germline gives CDR1 MDHEN, CDR2 SYDVKM. The CDR3, as DNA: TGTGCCAGCAGGACTAGCGGGGACACCGGGGAGCTGTTTTTT. As protein: CASRTSGDTGELFF.

V is TRBV11-3 and J is TRBJ2-2; TRBD1 agrees at 7 bases. V dropped 5 bases and J dropped 6; count of bases not matched to a gene: 6. Germline-derived CDR1 and CDR2 are SGHNT and YENEEA. CDR3 length: 14 residues. The CDR3 is CASSHGTVPGELFF. CDR3 sequence (DNA): TGTGCCAGCAGCCACGGGACAGTGCCCGGGGAGCTGTTTTTT.

This rearrangement joins TRBV28 to TRBJ1-1; D unresolved. Trimming left V 6 bases short and J 0 bases short, with 11 bases between. The CDR3 is 14 residues long. Per germline, CDR1 MDHEN and CDR2 SYDVKM. The CDR3 loop is CASSKPPMNTEAFF. CDR3 in DNA: TGTGCCAGCAGCAAGCCTCCTATGAACACTGAAGCTTTCTTT.

The CDR3 DNA sequence: TGTGCCAGCAGCTCCCCTGGCAGGGCGTCGAACACCGGGGAGCTGTTTTTT. Translated, it gives CASSSPGRASNTGELFF. The V call is TRBV5-6, the J call TRBJ2-2, with D possibly matching TRBD1 (5 bases). V gave up 3 bases and J gave up 0 bases, with 15 bases separating them. The CDR3 spans 17 residues. CDR1 SGHDT and CDR2 YYEEEE come from the germline V gene.

The gene calls are TRBV29-1 and TRBJ2-7; 7 bases match TRBD2. V gave up 7 bases and J gave up 2 bases; unmatched junction bases: 2. CDR3 length: 11 amino acids. The germline CDR1 and CDR2 sequences are SQVTM and ANQGSEA. This chain's CDR3 is CSAGGAYEQYF. The CDR3 nucleotides are TGCAGCGCGGGGGGTGCCTACGAGCAGTACTTC.

The chain employs TRBV5-1 and TRBJ2-5, with 12 bases identical to TRBD1. The V and J ends lost 7 bases and 5 bases, in that order; junction bases with no gene match: 9. This CDR3 has 15 amino acids. Germline CDR1 SGHRS, CDR2 YFSETQ. The CDR3 region is CASRLGTGGVETQYF. CDR3 in DNA: TGCGCCAGCCGACTCGGGACAGGGGGCGTGGAGACCCAGTACTTC.

As concerns this clone: The limits of the CDR3 on the DNA are not certain, so only TCRdb's listed CDR3 is given. This chain joins TRBV28 and TRBJ1-1; TRBD1 is taken as the D call from the table, unchecked against the DNA. The CDR3 comprises 12 residues, both ends counted. The germline V gene has CDR1 MDHEN and CDR2 SYDVKM. CDR3 in amino acids: CASSFLAGEAFF.

V usage is TRBV2 and J usage is TRBJ2-4, with 14 bases that match TRBD2. Germline V gene lookup returns CDR1 SNHLY and CDR2 FYNNEI. With 6 bases clipped from V and 6 bases from J, the junction kept 1 base outside the gene matches. The CDR3 runs 14 residues. The CDR3 nucleotides read TGTGCCAGCAGGGGACTAGCGGGAGTAAACATTCAGTACTTC. Its protein is CASRGLAGVNIQYF.

Remarks on this clone: This specimen includes other DNA sequences encoding the same CDR3. The chain recombines TRBV30 with TRBJ1-5, with a possible D match to TRBD1 (6 bases). Germline V gives CDR1 GTSNPN, CDR2 SVGIG (reference sequence). Trimming cost V 0 bases and J 3 bases, with 12 bases left between them. The CDR3 loop spans 15 amino acids. CDR3 nucleotide sequence: TGTGCCTGGAGTGTAGGGGGGGGGCTCAATCAGCCCCAGCATTTT. This codes for CAWSVGGGLNQPQHF.

CDR3 sequence (DNA): TGTGCCAGCAGCGTAGGGATTGAGGGTCTGGGTGGCTACACCTTC. Translating it yields CASSVGIEGLGGYTF. V gene TRBV9 combines with J gene TRBJ1-2; D is uncertain. The CDR3 length is 15 residues. From germline, CDR1 is SGDLS and CDR2 YYNGEE. V was pared by 0 bases and J by 7 bases, with 16 bases between.

On this clone: The same CDR3 can be traced to other DNA sequences in this sample. The chain carries TRBV29-1 and TRBJ1-2; D unclear. The germline V gene has CDR1 SQVTM and CDR2 ANQGSEA. The CDR3 has 11 amino acids. V dropped 0 bases and J dropped 2 bases, with 1 base sitting between them. CDR3 coding DNA: TGCAGCGTTGAAGAGAACTATGGCTACACCTTC. Its translation is CSVEENYGYTF.

The genes are TRBV7-9 and TRBJ2-5; 8 nucleotides agree with TRBD1. CDR1 and CDR2 (germline): SEHNR, FQNEAQ (reference sequence). The CDR3 has 15 residues. V lost 1 base and J lost 5; bases outside the gene matches: 6. Written as DNA, the CDR3 is TGTGCCAGCAGCTTAGGGCAGGGGGCAGGGGAGACCCAGTACTTC. Amino acid sequence: CASSLGQGAGETQYF.

The chain recombines TRBV14 with TRBJ2-5; D possibly corresponds to TRBD2 (5 bases). The CDR3 totals 11 residues. With 1 base removed from V and 9 bases from J, the gap between germline ends came to 6 bases. Germline V lookup: CDR1 SGHDN, CDR2 FVKESK. The CDR3 DNA reads TGTGCCAGCAGCCAAGTCGGGGCCCAGTACTTC. This encodes CASSQVGAQYF. Full variable domain (remainder filled in from reference TRBV14 and TRBJ2-5): EAGVTQFPSHSVIEKGQTVTLRCDPISGHDNLYWYRRVMGKEIKFLLHFVKESKQDESGMPNNRFLAERTGGTYSTLKVQPAELEDSGVYFCASSQVGAQYFGPGTRLLVL.

The J gene is TRBJ2-7, the V gene TRBV7-9; tentatively, D is TRBD1 (5 bases). Germline assignment: CDR1 SEHNR and CDR2 FQNEAQ (reference sequence). The CDR3 is 15 residues long. Trimming removed 5 bases from V and 7 bases from J, with 21 bases in between. This CDR3 is CASSPPGPTRWEQYF. CDR3 coding DNA: TGTGCCAGCAGCCCACCAGGGCCTACCCGGTGGGAGCAGTACTTC.

About this clone itself: The sample holds other DNA sequences that translate to the same CDR3. V is TRBV5-1 and J is TRBJ1-4, with D perhaps TRBD1 (5 bases). The CDR3 is made up of 14 amino acids. The germline V and J ends were trimmed by 2 bases and 6 bases, with 11 bases remaining between them. The germline CDR1 and CDR2 sequences are SGHRS and YFSETQ. The CDR3: CASSFGTGDEKLFF. DNA of the CDR3: TGCGCCAGCAGCTTCGGGACGGGGGATGAAAAACTGTTTTTT.

This clone has a count of ten or more. The CDR3 DNA reads as TGTGCCAGCAGCAAAAACAGGGGGGAAGGAGAGACCCAGTACTTC. It yields the protein CASSKNRGEGETQYF. This chain connects TRBV6-6 to TRBJ2-5; 8 nucleotides agree with TRBD1. The CDR3 runs 15 residues. J was trimmed by 4 bases and V by 6 bases; bases with no gene match: 10. From germline, CDR1 is MNHNY and CDR2 SVGAGI (reference sequence).

The chain uses TRBV23-1 and TRBJ1-5; the match to TRBD1 covers 9 bases. TRBV23-1 qualifies as an ORF whose function is uncertain. J gave up 7 bases and V 7 bases, and 11 bases lay outside the gene matches. The CDR3 consists of 15 residues. The CDR3 DNA follows: TGCGCCAGCACTCCGGGACAGGGTAGTGGGCAGCCCCAGCATTTT. This encodes CASTPGQGSGQPQHF.

This clone was observed a handful of times. The V call is TRBV10-3, the J call TRBJ2-5, with 9 bases fitting TRBD2. V lost 10 bases to trimming and J lost 5 bases; unmatched junction nucleotides: 8. CDR1 and CDR2 from the germline V gene are ENHRY and SYGVKD. The CDR3 has 13 amino acids. The CDR3 DNA follows: TGTGCCAACGCGGGAGGGAGGGGTGAGACCCAGTACTTC. Protein sequence: CANAGGRGETQYF.